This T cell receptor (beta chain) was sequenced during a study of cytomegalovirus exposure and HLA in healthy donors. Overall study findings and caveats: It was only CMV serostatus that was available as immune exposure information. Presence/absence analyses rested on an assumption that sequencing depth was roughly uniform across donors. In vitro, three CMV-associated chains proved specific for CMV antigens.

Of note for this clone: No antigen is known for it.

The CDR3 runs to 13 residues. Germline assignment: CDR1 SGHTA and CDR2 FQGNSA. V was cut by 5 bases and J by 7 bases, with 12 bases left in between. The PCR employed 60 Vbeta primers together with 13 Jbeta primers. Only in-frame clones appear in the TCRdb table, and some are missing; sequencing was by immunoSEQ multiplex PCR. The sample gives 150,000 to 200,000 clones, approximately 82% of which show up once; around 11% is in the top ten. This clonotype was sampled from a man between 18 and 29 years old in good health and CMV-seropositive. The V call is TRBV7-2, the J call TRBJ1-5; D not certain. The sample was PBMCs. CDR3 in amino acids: CASSQYDLQPQHF. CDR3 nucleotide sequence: TGTGCCAGCAGCCAATACGACTTGCAGCCCCAGCATTTT.